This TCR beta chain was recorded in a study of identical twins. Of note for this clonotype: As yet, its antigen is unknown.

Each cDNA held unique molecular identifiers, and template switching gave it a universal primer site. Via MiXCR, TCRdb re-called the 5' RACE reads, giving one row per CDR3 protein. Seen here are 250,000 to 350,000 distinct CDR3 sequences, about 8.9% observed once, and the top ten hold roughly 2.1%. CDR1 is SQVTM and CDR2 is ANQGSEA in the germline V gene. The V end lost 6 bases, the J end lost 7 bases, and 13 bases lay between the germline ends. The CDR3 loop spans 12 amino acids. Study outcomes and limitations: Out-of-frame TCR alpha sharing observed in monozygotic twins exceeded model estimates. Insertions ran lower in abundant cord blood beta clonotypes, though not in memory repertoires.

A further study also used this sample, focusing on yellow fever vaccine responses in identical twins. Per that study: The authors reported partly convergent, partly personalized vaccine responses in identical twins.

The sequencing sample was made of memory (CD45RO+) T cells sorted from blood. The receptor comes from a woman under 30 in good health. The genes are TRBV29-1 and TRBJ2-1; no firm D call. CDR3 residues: CSVPSYGNEQFF. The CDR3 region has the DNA TGCAGCGTCCCCTCCTATGGTAATGAGCAGTTCTTC.